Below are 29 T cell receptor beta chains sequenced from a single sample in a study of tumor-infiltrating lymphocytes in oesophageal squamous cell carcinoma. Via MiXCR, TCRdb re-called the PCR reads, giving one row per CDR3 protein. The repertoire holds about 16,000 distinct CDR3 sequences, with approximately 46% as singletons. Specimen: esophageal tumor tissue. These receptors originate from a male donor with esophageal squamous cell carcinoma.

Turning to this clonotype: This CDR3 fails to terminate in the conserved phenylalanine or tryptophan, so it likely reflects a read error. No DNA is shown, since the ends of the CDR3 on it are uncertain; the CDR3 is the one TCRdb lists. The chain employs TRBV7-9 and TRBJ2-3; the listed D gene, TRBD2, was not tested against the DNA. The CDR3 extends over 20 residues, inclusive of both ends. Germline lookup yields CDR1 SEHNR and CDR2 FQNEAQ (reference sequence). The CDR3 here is CASSLSRTSGPAPTSSTSVR.

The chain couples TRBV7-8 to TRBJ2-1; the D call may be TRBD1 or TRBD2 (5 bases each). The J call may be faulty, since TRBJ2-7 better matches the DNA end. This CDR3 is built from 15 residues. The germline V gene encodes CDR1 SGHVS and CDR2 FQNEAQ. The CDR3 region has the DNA TGTGCCAGCAGCTATCGGGGCAGAGGGGCACATGAGCAGTACTTC. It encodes CASSYRGRGAHEQYF.

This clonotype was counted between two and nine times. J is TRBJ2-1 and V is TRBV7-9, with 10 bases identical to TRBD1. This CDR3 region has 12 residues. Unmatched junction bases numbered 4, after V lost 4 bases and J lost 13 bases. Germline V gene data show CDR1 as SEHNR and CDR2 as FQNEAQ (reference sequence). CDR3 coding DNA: TGTGCCAGCAGCTGGGGGACAGGGGACCAGTTCTTC. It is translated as CASSWGTGDQFF.

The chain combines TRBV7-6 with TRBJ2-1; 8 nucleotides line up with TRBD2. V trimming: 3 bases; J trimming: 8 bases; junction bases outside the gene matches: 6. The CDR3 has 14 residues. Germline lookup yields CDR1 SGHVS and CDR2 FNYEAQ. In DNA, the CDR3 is TGTGCCAGCAGCTTTAGCGGGGAGTTCTATGAGCAGTTCTTC. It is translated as CASSFSGEFYEQFF.

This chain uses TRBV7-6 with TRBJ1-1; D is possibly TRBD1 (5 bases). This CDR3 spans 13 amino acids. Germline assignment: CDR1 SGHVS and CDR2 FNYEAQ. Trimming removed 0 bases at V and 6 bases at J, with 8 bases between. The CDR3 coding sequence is TGTGCCAGCAGCTTAGCGCGGGGGGCTGAAGCTTTCTTT. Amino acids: CASSLARGAEAFF.

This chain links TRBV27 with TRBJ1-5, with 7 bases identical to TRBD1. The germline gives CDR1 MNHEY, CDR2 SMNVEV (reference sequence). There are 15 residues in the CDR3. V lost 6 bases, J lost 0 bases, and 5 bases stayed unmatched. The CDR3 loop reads CASSRDRTSNQPQHF. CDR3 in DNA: TGTGCCAGCAGCCGGGACAGAACTAGCAATCAGCCCCAGCATTTT.

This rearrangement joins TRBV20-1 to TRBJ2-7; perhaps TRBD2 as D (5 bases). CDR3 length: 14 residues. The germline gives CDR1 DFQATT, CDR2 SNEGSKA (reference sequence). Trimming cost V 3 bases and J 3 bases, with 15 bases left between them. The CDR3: CSARAPWEFYEQYF. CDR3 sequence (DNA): TGCAGTGCTAGGGCCCCGTGGGAGTTCTACGAGCAGTACTTC.

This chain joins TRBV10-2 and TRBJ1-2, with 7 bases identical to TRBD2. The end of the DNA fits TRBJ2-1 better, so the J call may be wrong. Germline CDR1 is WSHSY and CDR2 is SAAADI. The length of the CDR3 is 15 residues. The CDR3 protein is CASTTSGNRYNEQFF. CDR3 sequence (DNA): TGCGCCAGCACTACAAGCGGGAATCGGTACAATGAGCAGTTCTTC.

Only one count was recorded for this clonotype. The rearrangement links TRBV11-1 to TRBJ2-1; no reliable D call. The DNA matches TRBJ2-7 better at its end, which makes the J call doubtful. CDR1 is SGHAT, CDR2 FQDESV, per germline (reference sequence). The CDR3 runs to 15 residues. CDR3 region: CALDPLWSSYNEQYF. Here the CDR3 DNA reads TGTGCCCTTGACCCGCTTTGGAGCTCCTACAATGAGCAGTACTTC.

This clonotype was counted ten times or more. Here the CDR3 reads CASSQDLKGQYF. Here the CDR3 DNA reads TGTGCCAGCAGCCAAGATTTGAAGGGTCAGTACTTC. This sequence joins TRBV4-2 and TRBJ2-5; D gene uncertain. Germline CDR1 and CDR2: LGHNA and YNFKEQ. The CDR3 is 12 amino acids. Trimming took 0 bases from V and 11 from J, leaving 10 bases between them.

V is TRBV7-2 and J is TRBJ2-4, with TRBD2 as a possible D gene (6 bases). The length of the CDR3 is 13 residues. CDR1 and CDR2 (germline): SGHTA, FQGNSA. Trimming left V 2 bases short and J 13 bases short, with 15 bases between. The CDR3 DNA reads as TGTGCCAGCAGCTTACAGGTGCGGGATGAGCAGTACTTC. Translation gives CASSLQVRDEQYF.

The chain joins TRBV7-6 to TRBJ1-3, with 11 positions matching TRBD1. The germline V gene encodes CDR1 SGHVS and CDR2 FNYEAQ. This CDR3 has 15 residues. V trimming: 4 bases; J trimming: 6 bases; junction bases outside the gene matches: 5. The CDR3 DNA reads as TGTGCCAGCAGCTCCCCGGGACAGGGGGTAAACACCATATATTTT. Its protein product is CASSSPGQGVNTIYF. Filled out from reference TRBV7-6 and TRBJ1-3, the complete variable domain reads GAGVSQSPRYKVTKRGQDVALRCDPISGHVSLYWYRQALGQGPEFLTYFNYEAQQDKSGLPNDRFSAERPEGSISTLTIQRTEQRDSAMYRCASSSPGQGVNTIYFGEGSWLTVV.

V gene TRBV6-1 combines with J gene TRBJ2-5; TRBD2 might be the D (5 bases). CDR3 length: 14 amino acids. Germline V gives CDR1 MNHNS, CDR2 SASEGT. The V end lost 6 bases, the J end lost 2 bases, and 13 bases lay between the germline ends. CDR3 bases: TGTGCCAGCAGCAGCATTGGCGGGCAAGAGACCCAGTACTTC. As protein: CASSSIGGQETQYF.

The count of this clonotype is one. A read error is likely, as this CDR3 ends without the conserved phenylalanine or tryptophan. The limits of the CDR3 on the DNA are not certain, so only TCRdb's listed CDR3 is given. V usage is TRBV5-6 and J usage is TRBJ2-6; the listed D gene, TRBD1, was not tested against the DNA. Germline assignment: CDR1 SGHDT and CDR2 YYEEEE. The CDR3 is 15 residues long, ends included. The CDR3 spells CASSLAGPYEQYFGA.

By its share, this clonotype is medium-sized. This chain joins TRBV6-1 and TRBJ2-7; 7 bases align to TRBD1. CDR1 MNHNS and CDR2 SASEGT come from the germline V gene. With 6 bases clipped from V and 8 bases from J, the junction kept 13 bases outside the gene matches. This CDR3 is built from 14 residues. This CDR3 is CASSPGPDRAKQYF. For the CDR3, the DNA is TGTGCCAGCAGCCCGGGCCCCGACAGGGCCAAGCAGTACTTC.

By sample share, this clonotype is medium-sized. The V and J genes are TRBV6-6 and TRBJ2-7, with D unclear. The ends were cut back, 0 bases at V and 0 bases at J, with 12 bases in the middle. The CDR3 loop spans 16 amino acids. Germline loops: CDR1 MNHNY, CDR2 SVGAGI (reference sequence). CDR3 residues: CASSYSFDFTSYEQYF. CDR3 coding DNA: TGTGCCAGCAGTTACTCGTTTGACTTTACCTCCTACGAGCAGTACTTC.

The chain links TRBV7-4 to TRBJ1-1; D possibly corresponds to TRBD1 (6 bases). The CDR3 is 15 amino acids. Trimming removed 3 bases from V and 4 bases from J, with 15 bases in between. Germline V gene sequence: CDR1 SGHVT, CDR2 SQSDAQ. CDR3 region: CASSFCGGVVTEAFF. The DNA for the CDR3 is TGTGCCAGCAGCTTCTGTGGGGGCGTCGTCACTGAAGCTTTCTTT.

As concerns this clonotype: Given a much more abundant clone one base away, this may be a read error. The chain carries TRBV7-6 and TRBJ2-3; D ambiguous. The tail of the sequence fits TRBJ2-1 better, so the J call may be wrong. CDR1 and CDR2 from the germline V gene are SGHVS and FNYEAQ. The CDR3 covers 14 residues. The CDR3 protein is CASSAQTNAETQFF. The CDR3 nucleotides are TGTGCCAGCAGCGCCCAAACGAATGCGGAGACCCAGTTCTTC.

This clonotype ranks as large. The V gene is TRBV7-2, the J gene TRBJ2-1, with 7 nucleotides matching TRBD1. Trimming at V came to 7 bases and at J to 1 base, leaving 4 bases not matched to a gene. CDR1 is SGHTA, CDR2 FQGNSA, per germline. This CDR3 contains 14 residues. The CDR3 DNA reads TGTGCCAGCACCCCGGGACAGTCCTACAATGAGCAGTTCTTC. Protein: CASTPGQSYNEQFF.

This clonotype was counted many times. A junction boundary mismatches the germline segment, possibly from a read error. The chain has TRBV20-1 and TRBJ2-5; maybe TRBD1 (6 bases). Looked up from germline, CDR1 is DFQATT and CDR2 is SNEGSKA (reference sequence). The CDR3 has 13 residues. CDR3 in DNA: TGTACCATGAGAACGACAGGCCAAGAGACCCAGTACTTC. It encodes CTMRTTGQETQYF.

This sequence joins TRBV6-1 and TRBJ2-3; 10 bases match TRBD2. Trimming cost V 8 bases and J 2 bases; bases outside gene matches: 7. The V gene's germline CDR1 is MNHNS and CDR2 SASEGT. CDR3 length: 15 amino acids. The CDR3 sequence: CASGLAGGVTDTQYF. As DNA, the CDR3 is TGTGCCAGCGGGTTAGCGGGAGGAGTCACAGATACGCAGTATTTT.

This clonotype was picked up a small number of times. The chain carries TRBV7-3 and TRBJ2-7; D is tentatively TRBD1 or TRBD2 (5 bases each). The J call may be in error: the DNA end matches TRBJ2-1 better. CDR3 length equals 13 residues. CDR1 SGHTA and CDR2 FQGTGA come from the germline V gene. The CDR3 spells CASSRGKDNEQFF. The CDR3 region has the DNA TGTGCCAGCAGTCGGGGCAAGGACAATGAGCAGTTCTTC.

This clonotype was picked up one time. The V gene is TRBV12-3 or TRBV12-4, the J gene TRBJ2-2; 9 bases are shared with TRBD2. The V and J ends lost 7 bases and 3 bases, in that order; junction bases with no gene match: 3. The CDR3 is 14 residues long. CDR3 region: CASIGGRDTGELFF. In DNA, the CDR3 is TGTGCCAGCATTGGCGGGAGGGACACCGGGGAGCTGTTTTTT.

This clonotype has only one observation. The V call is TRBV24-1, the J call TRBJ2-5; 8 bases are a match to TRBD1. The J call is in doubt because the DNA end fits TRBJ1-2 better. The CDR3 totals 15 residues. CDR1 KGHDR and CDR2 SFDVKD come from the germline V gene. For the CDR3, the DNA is TGTGCCACCAGTGATCCCTCGACAGGGGACTATGGCTACACCTTC. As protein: CATSDPSTGDYGYTF.

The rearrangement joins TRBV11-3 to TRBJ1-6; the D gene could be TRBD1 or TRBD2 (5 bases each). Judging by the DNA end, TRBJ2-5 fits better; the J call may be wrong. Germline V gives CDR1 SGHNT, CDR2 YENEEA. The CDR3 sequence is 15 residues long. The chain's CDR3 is CASSPRTSGGETQYF. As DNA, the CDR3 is TGTGCCAGCAGCCCACGGACCAGTGGGGGAGAGACCCAGTACTTC.

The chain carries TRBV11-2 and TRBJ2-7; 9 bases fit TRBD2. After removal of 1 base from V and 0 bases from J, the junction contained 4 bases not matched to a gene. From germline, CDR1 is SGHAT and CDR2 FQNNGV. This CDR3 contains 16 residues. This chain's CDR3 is CASSLGPSGDSYEQYF. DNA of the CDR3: TGTGCCAGCAGCTTAGGACCTAGCGGGGACTCCTACGAGCAGTACTTC.

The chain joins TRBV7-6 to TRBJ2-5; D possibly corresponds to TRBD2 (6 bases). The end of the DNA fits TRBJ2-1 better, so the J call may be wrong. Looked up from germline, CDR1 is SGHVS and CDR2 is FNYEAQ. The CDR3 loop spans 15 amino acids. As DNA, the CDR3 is TGTGCCAGCAGCCCCCGGGAGACAGATGGAGAGACCCAGTTCTTC. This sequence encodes CASSPRETDGETQFF.

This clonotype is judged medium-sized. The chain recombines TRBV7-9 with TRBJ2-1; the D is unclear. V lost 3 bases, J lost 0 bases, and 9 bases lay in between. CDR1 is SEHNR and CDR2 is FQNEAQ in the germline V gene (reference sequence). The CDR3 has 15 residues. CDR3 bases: TGTGCCAGCAGCTTCTCCGATACCTCCTACAATGAGCAGTTCTTC. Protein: CASSFSDTSYNEQFF. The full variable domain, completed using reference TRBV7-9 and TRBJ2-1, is DTGVSQNPRHKITKRGQNVTFRCDPISEHNRLYWYRQTLGQGPEFLTYFQNEAQLEKSRLLSDRFSAERPKGSFSTLEIQRTEQGDSAMYLCASSFSDTSYNEQFFGPGTRLTVL.

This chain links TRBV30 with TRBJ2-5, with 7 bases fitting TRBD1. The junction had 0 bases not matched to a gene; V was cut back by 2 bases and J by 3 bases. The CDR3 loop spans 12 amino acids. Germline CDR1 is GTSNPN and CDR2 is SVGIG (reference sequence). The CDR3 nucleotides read TGTGCCTGGAGTACAGGGGAAGAGACCCAGTACTTC. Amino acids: CAWSTGEETQYF. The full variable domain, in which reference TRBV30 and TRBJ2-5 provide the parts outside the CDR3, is SQTIHQWPATLVQPVGSPLSLECTVEGTSNPNLYWYRQAAGRGLQLLFYSVGIGQISSEVPQNLSASRPQDRQFILSSKKLLLSDSGFYLCAWSTGEETQYFGPGTRLLVL.